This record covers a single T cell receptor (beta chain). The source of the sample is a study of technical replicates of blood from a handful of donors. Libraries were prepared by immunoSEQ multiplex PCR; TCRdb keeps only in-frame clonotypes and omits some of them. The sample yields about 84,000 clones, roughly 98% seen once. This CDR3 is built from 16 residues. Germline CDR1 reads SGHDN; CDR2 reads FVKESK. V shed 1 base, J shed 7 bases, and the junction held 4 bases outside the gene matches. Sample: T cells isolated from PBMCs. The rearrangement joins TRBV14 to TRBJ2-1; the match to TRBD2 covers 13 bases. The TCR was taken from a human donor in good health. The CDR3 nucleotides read TGTGCCAGCAGCCAAGCCTGGACTAGCGGGAGTAATGAGCAGTTCTTC. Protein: CASSQAWTSGSNEQFF.